This entry lists 9 T cell receptor beta chains sequenced from one sample in a study of blood T cell repertoires in COVID-19. Here immunoSEQ multiplex PCR was the method, and the copy in TCRdb shows in-frame clones only, minus some. Of about 370,000 clones listed, 80% to 90% were seen once; the top ten hold less than 1.2%. The sample was PBMCs or T cells enriched from blood (not recorded which). Every receptor here comes from a man between 18 and 29 years old who had recovered from COVID-19.

This chain uses TRBV7-7 with TRBJ2-1; 7 bases line up with TRBD1. CDR3 length: 15 amino acids. The germline CDR1 and CDR2 sequences are SSHAT and FNYEAQ (reference sequence). V shed 3 bases, J shed 0 bases, and the junction held 2 bases outside the gene matches. CDR3 protein: CASSLTGSSYNEQFF. CDR3 in DNA: TGTGCCAGCAGCTTGACAGGGAGCTCCTACAATGAGCAGTTCTTC.

V gene TRBV19 combines with J gene TRBJ2-3, with D perhaps TRBD2 (7 bases). The CDR3 totals 13 residues. Germline lookup yields CDR1 LNHDA and CDR2 SQIVND (reference sequence). The ends were cut back, 6 bases at V and 5 bases at J, with 12 bases in the middle. CDR3 in DNA: TGTGCCAGTAGGAGGGGGGGGAGAGATACGCAGTATTTT. The encoded protein is CASRRGGRDTQYF.

V gene TRBV5-4 combines with J gene TRBJ2-5, with 16 nucleotides matching TRBD2. The J segment lost 2 bases and the V segment lost 9 bases, leaving 4 bases of the junction unmatched. The CDR3 has 15 amino acids. Germline CDR1 reads SGHNT; CDR2 reads YYREEE (reference sequence). In nucleotides, the CDR3 is TGTGCCAAGGGACTAGCGGGGGGGGATCAAGAGACCCAGTACTTC. Its translation is CAKGLAGGDQETQYF.

The V and J genes are TRBV18 and TRBJ2-1; 7 nucleotides agree with TRBD2. Trimming at V came to 1 base and at J to 6 bases, leaving 9 bases not matched to a gene. The CDR3 is made up of 16 amino acids. CDR1 and CDR2 from the germline V gene are KGHSH and LQKENI. For the CDR3, the DNA is TGTGCCAGCTCACCACGTGAGAGGACTAGTGTCAATGAGCAGTTCTTC. This codes for CASSPRERTSVNEQFF.

V is TRBV7-2 and J is TRBJ1-6; D ambiguous. Between the trimmed V and J ends, which lost 2 bases and 2 bases, there was a span of 19 bases. The CDR3 consists of 19 residues. CDR1 is SGHTA and CDR2 is FQGNSA in the germline V gene. The CDR3 loop reads CASSLREVFRSPYNSPLHF. The CDR3 DNA sequence: TGTGCCAGCAGCTTAAGGGAGGTTTTTAGGTCCCCCTATAATTCACCCCTCCACTTT.

V usage is TRBV6-5 and J usage is TRBJ2-7, with 7 bases aligning to TRBD1. Germline lookup yields CDR1 MNHEY and CDR2 SVGAGI. The ends lost 4 bases at V and 0 bases at J; junction bases unmatched: 3. This CDR3 region has 14 residues. The DNA of the CDR3 is TGTGCCAGCAGTTTCGGGACAGCCTCCTACGAGCAGTACTTC. Its protein is CASSFGTASYEQYF.

The CDR3 spells CASSPNLAVSSYNEQFF. The CDR3 nucleotides are TGTGCCAGCAGTCCCAATTTAGCGGTTAGCTCCTACAATGAGCAGTTCTTC. The chain is built from TRBV6-2 or TRBV6-3 and TRBJ2-1, with D perhaps TRBD2 (6 bases). CDR1 MNHEY and CDR2 SVGEGT come from the germline V gene. This CDR3 contains 17 residues. The germline V and J ends were trimmed by 5 bases and 0 bases, with 17 bases remaining between them.

The rearrangement uses TRBV7-3 and TRBJ1-5; D possibly corresponds to TRBD1 (5 bases). This CDR3 is 14 amino acids long. V gave up 0 bases and J gave up 7 bases, with 10 bases separating them. Germline lookup yields CDR1 SGHTA and CDR2 FQGTGA. The CDR3 reads CASSLTGGVQPQHF. CDR3 nucleotide sequence: TGTGCCAGCAGCTTAACTGGGGGGGTCCAGCCCCAGCATTTT. Variable domain in full (rest from reference TRBV7-3 and TRBJ1-5): GAGVSQTPSNKVTEKGKYVELRCDPISGHTALYWYRQSLGQGPEFLIYFQGTGAADDSGLPNDRFFAVRPEGSVSTLKIQRTERGDSAVYLCASSLTGGVQPQHFGDGTRLSIL.

The chain joins TRBV3-1 (or the pseudogene TRBV3-2) to TRBJ2-1, with 8 bases matching TRBD1. V shed 6 bases, J shed 4 bases, and the junction held 8 bases outside the gene matches. Germline assignment: CDR1 LGHDT and CDR2 YNNKEL (reference sequence). This CDR3 is built from 15 residues. The CDR3 reads CASSKATGGYNEQFF. The CDR3 region has the DNA TGTGCCAGCAGTAAAGCCACAGGGGGATACAATGAGCAGTTCTTC.